The clone carrying this T cell receptor beta chain occurred a few times. Using its own MiXCR run on the RT-PCR reads, TCRdb lists one record per CDR3 protein. Here the sample spans fewer than 800,000 distinct CDR3 sequences, 11% to 15% being singletons. This TCR derives from a female donor in good health, serving as a healthy control. The sample consisted of memory CD4+ T cells from blood.

The CDR3 nucleotides are TGTGCCTGGAGACTGGGGGACAGGGCGTTCTTC. This gives the protein CAWRLGDRAFF. This sequence joins TRBV30 and TRBJ2-1; 9 bases are a match to TRBD1. Germline V lookup: CDR1 GTSNPN, CDR2 SVGIG (reference sequence). After removal of 3 bases from V and 15 bases from J, the junction contained 6 bases not matched to a gene. This CDR3 is built from 11 residues.